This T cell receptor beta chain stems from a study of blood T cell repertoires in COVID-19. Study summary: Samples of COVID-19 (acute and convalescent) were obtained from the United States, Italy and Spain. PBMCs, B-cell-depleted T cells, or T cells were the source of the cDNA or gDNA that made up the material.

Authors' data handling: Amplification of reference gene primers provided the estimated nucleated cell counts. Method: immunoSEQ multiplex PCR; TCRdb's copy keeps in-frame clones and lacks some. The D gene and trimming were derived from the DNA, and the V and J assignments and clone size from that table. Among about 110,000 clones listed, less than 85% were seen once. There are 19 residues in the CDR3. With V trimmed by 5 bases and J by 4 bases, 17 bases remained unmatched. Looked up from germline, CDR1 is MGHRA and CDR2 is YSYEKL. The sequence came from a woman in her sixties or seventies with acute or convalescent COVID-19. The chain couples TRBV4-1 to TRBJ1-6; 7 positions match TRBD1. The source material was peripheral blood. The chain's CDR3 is CASSYFTSGQEPYNSPLHF. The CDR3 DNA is TGCGCCAGCAGCTACTTCACCTCTGGACAGGAGCCGTATAATTCACCCCTCCACTTT.